This TCR beta chain was found in a study of blood T cell repertoires in COVID-19 (dated by TCRdb to 2020 to 2021). With respect to the entire study: Samples covering the acute and convalescent phases of COVID-19 were provided by collaborators in the United States, Italy and Spain. Deeply sampled blood TCRbeta repertoires from subjects exposed to, actively infected with, or recovered from COVID-19 were included in the dataset. Sample metadata almost always included a de-identified subject ID, COVID-19 status, age in years and sex. The samples were drawn from the first 160 participants of the ongoing ImmuneRACE study and from 1,254 subjects provided by 6 global collaborators. Where HLA class I and class II types were available, the types were taken from metadata supplied by the sample provider, not from assay-based typing. A freely available public database, intended as a resource for researchers studying the immune response to SARS-CoV-2, is where the repertoires were released. The material from the prospective study consisted of cDNA or gDNA derived from T cells, B-cell-depleted T cells, or PBMCs. The investigation overall reported the following: The quantity of clinical and demographic metadata differed by source and by participant and was supplied without curation.

TCRbeta CDR3 regions were amplified from genomic DNA using the immunoSEQ Assay, a bias-controlled multiplex PCR. Concerning the study's data processing: The number of nucleated cells in each sample was estimated by amplification of reference gene primers within the assay. To quantify the absolute abundance of each unique TCRbeta CDR3 rearrangement, sequence reads were collapsed and filtered. For each sample, productive Simpson clonality was calculated by taking the square root of Simpson's diversity index across productive rearrangements. The table comes from immuneACCESS by way of TCRdb, which keeps in-frame sequences with V and J called. Part of the clones is missing from these tables; in studies checked, under half for an unresolved V gene and the rest for unknown reasons. The DNA gave D and trimming, while V, J and clone size come from that table. This sample holds some 200,000 clones; about 75% were observed only once. Roughly 25% of the sample belongs to the ten largest clones.

V is pared back by 5 bases and J by 0 bases, with 8 bases lying between the germline termini. CDR1 and CDR2 are drawn from the germline V gene: SGHTA, FQGNSA. There are 14 amino acids in the CDR3, from cysteine to phenylalanine inclusive. Kept here is only the CDR3 DNA, which spans 42 bases and is read in frame from base 1. The collaborating institutions used their own protocols to collect whole blood in K2EDTA tubes. For TCRbeta analysis, collaborator samples were shipped as frozen whole blood, as isolated PBMCs, or as DNA extracted from either sample type. In its sample, this clone was seen a few times. This clone's antigen is unknown. No base quality values were provided; no much bigger clone lies one nucleotide off.

Sequences were obtained from peripheral blood. This TCR was recovered from a woman in her 70s with acute or convalescent COVID-19. The V and J genes are TRBV7-2 and TRBJ1-5; no D segment can be confidently identified. CDR3 sequence: CASSQTNSNQPQHF. The nucleotide sequence reads TGTGCCAGCAGCCAGACAAATAGCAATCAGCCCCAGCATTTT.